The entry below gives a single T cell receptor beta chain sequence along with its context. As yet, its antigen is unknown. Per individual, the PBMC samples numbered at least one pre-ART and at least two post-ART. Sequencing relied on immunoSEQ assay v3.0, run at survey level. Clones were sequenced by immunoSEQ multiplex PCR, and TCRdb holds only the in-frame ones, with some missing. The sample yields about 48,000 clones, around 80% seen once. This CDR3 is built from 13 residues. Germline V gene sequence: CDR1 SGDLS, CDR2 YYNGEE. With 2 bases removed from V and 10 bases from J, the gap between germline ends came to 15 bases. This record belongs to a study of long-term antiretroviral therapy in people with HIV. Study-wide results and caveats: Increased diversity was seen after ART, yet it remained lower than in transplant donor controls. On ART adherence, viral resistance or therapy changes, no data were available.

This sequence was found in a woman aged 18-35 years with HIV. The sequencing used unsorted PBMCs, collected 0.8 years after starting antiretroviral therapy. The V call is TRBV9, the J call TRBJ2-5; D is possibly TRBD1 (6 bases). CDR3 sequence (DNA): TGTGCCAGCAGCGTGAGTCAGAAGGGGGACCAGTACTTC. As protein: CASSVSQKGDQYF. Full variable domain (outside the CDR3, taken from reference TRBV9 and TRBJ2-5): DSGVTQTPKHLITATGQRVTLRCSPRSGDLSVYWYQQSLDQGLQFLIQYYNGEERAKGNILERFSAQQFPDLHSELNLSSLELGDSALYFCASSVSQKGDQYFGPGTRLLVL.